This entry lists 3 T cell receptor beta chains sequenced from one sample in a study of cytotoxic CD8 clonotypes in ibrutinib-treated CLL (dated by TCRdb to the early 2020s). In the paper's terms, the time point label means: progressive disease on ibrutinib. Libraries were built with the immunoSEQ multiplex PCR assay. The immuneACCESS repertoire file appears here via TCRdb, limited to in-frame rearrangements. These files lack a portion of the clones; in checked studies, under half of the deficit traces to unresolved V genes, and the cause of the others is not known. For this sample there are 250,000 to 350,000 clones; 65% to 85% appear just once. The ten largest clones add up to 5.6% of the sample. Sequenced material: PBMCs, taken at disease progression, from a patient treated with ibrutinib. The source of these receptors is a human donor with chronic lymphocytic leukemia.

This chain connects TRBV7-2 to TRBJ1-4; tentative D call: TRBD1 (6 bases). Germline V gene lookup returns CDR1 SGHTA and CDR2 FQGNSA. Trimming took 1 base from V and 3 from J, leaving 9 bases between them. The CDR3 contains 15 residues. The CDR3 nucleotides are TGTGCCAGCAGCTTAGAGGGGGATTCTAATGAAAAACTGTTTTTT. Amino acids: CASSLEGDSNEKLFF. Together with reference TRBV7-2 and TRBJ1-4, the CDR3 gives the full variable domain: GAGVSQSPSNKVTEKGKDVELRCDPISGHTALYWYRQSLGQGLEFLIYFQGNSAPDKSGLPSDRFSAERTGGSVSTLTIQRTQQEDSAVYLCASSLEGDSNEKLFFGSGTQLSVL.

The V gene is TRBV11-2, the J gene TRBJ1-1, with a tentative D call TRBD1 (5 bases). V lost 5 bases, J lost 4 bases, and 11 bases lay in between. Germline CDR1 is SGHAT and CDR2 is FQNNGV. CDR3 length equals 13 residues. CDR3 in DNA: TGTGCCAGCAGCGCTCGGGGGGGCACTGAAGCTTTCTTT. Encoded protein: CASSARGGTEAFF.

This clone occurred once. The rearrangement joins TRBV29-1 to TRBJ2-7, with TRBD1 identical over 12 bases. This CDR3 spans 15 amino acids. The V segment lost 5 bases and the J segment 6 bases; nucleotides outside the gene matches: 11. CDR1 and CDR2 (germline): SQVTM, ANQGSEA. CDR3 coding DNA: TGCAGCGTTCCAAGGGCCGGGACAGGGGGCAGCGAGCAGTACTTC. Encoded protein: CSVPRAGTGGSEQYF.